Below are 24 T cell receptor beta chains sequenced from a single sample in a study of blood T cell repertoires in COVID-19 (dated by TCRdb to 2018 to 2020). Libraries were made using the immunoSEQ multiplex PCR assay. Imported from immuneACCESS, the table was reduced by TCRdb to in-frame sequences with V and J called. These copies leave out some clones; in studies compared against another copy, an unresolved V gene accounts for under half, and the cause of the remainder is not known. Within this sample are about 150,000 clones, with 84% of them counted one time only. The ten largest clones take up about 14% of the sample. Material for sequencing was peripheral blood. These receptors all come from a young man with active or convalescent COVID-19.

This clone has just one count. The V and J genes are TRBV5-6 and TRBJ1-3; possibly TRBD1 for D (5 bases). Trimming stripped 2 bases from V and 0 bases from J, with 12 bases between. This CDR3 spans 16 amino acids. Germline CDR1 and CDR2: SGHDT and YYEEEE. The CDR3 DNA follows: TGTGCCAGCAGCTTATTGACAGTCACCTCTGGAAACACCATATATTTT. Amino acid sequence: CASSLLTVTSGNTIYF.

This sequence joins TRBV11-2 and TRBJ2-5; TRBD2 matches at 9 bases. This CDR3 spans 17 amino acids. Germline values: CDR1 SGHAT, CDR2 FQNNGV. The ends lost 5 bases at V and 5 bases at J; junction bases unmatched: 15. CDR3 protein: CASSPPTSGPRGETQYF. CDR3 sequence (DNA): TGTGCCAGCAGCCCACCGACTAGCGGACCGAGGGGGGAGACCCAGTACTTC. The variable domain in full, completed from reference TRBV11-2 and TRBJ2-5, reads EAGVAQSPRYKIIEKRQSVAFWCNPISGHATLYWYQQILGQGPKLLIQFQNNGVVDDSQLPKDRFSAERLKGVDSTLKIQPAKLEDSAVYLCASSPPTSGPRGETQYFGPGTRLLVL.

The chain joins TRBV5-4 to TRBJ2-5; TRBD1 might be the D (6 bases). The CDR3 totals 13 residues. Per germline, CDR1 SGHNT and CDR2 YYREEE (reference sequence). Trimming removed 7 bases from V and 0 bases from J, with 10 bases in between. CDR3 in DNA: TGTGCCAGCTCTACAGGGTACCAAGAGACCCAGTACTTC. Translating it yields CASSTGYQETQYF.

The genes are TRBV6-5 and TRBJ1-5, with a possible D match to TRBD1 (6 bases). The CDR3 has 13 residues. With 6 bases removed from V and 14 bases from J, the gap between germline ends came to 20 bases. Germline V gene sequence: CDR1 MNHEY, CDR2 SVGAGI. CDR3 nucleotide sequence: TGTGCCAGCAGAGACCAGGGACATCAGAGGGAGCATTTT. Protein sequence: CASRDQGHQREHF.

The chain uses TRBV4-1 and TRBJ2-5; tentative D call: TRBD2 (6 bases). The CDR3 sequence is 14 residues long. The germline V and J ends were trimmed by 8 bases and 0 bases, with 13 bases remaining between them. The germline gives CDR1 MGHRA, CDR2 YSYEKL. Here the CDR3 reads CASAGRGNQETQYF. The CDR3 DNA reads as TGCGCCAGCGCGGGTCGGGGGAACCAAGAGACCCAGTACTTC.

V usage is TRBV4-3 and J usage is TRBJ2-7; D is perhaps TRBD2 (6 bases). Germline V gene sequence: CDR1 LGHNA, CDR2 YSLEER. CDR3 length: 16 amino acids. The V gene lost 0 bases and the J gene lost 3 bases, with 15 bases spanning the gap. The CDR3 reads CASSQDYRGMDYEQYF. DNA of the CDR3: TGCGCCAGCAGCCAAGATTACCGGGGGATGGACTACGAGCAGTACTTC.

This clone was counted a single time. The chain employs TRBV5-5 and TRBJ1-1; D remains unclear. Germline lookup yields CDR1 SGHKS and CDR2 YYEKEE (reference sequence). This CDR3 is 15 amino acids long. Between the trimmed V and J ends, which lost 0 bases and 0 bases, there was a span of 9 bases. The CDR3 loop reads CASSLGGIVNTEAFF. The DNA of the CDR3 is TGTGCCAGCAGCTTGGGAGGGATAGTGAACACTGAAGCTTTCTTT. Based on the CDR3 plus reference TRBV5-5 and TRBJ1-1, the full variable domain is DAGVTQSPTHLIKTRGQQVTLRCSPISGHKSVSWYQQVLGQGPQFIFQYYEKEERGRGNFPDRFSARQFPNYSSELNVNALLLGDSALYLCASSLGGIVNTEAFFGQGTRLTVV.

This clone was seen only a few times. The rearrangement joins TRBV7-3 to TRBJ2-2; D is ambiguous. The CDR3 extends over 17 amino acids. Trimming pared 5 bases from V and 0 bases from J, leaving 16 bases between. Germline V gene lookup returns CDR1 SGHTA and CDR2 FQGTGA. DNA of the CDR3: TGTGCCAGCAGCCCCTCACCCACAGTTACGAACACCGGGGAGCTGTTTTTT. Protein sequence: CASSPSPTVTNTGELFF.

CDR3 nucleotide sequence: TGTGCCAGCAGCTCTTTCGGGACTAGCGGGAGGAATGAGCAGTTCTTC. As protein: CASSSFGTSGRNEQFF. The chain carries TRBV7-2 and TRBJ2-1, with 15 bases that match TRBD2. With V trimmed by 4 bases and J by 7 bases, 5 bases remained unmatched. The CDR3 contains 16 residues. Germline assignment: CDR1 SGHTA and CDR2 FQGNSA.

The genes are TRBV6-5 and TRBJ2-1; 8 nucleotides match TRBD2. Looked up from germline, CDR1 is MNHEY and CDR2 is SVGAGI. J was trimmed by 8 bases and V by 7 bases; bases with no gene match: 10. The CDR3 length is 14 residues. Written as DNA, the CDR3 is TGTGCCAGCACCTCAGGACTAGCCAGGCATGAGCAGTTCTTC. It is translated as CASTSGLARHEQFF.

The chain employs TRBV18 and TRBJ2-7; a weak D match, TRBD1 (6 bases). The ends were cut back, 3 bases at V and 1 base at J, with 13 bases in the middle. The CDR3 consists of 15 residues. Germline CDR1 is KGHSH and CDR2 is LQKENI. CDR3: CASSPSSRGSYEQYF. CDR3 nucleotides: TGTGCCAGCTCACCCAGCTCCAGGGGATCCTACGAGCAGTACTTC.

The CDR3 protein is CASSLVPGAYNEQFF. CDR3 DNA: TGTGCCAGCAGCTTAGTTCCGGGAGCCTACAATGAGCAGTTCTTC. The chain carries TRBV7-9 and TRBJ2-1; the D gene is possibly TRBD2 (6 bases). The CDR3 sequence is 15 residues long. Trimming cost V 1 base and J 2 bases, with 9 bases left between them. The germline gives CDR1 SEHNR, CDR2 FQNEAQ (reference sequence). Together with reference TRBV7-9 and TRBJ2-1, the CDR3 gives the full variable domain: DTGVSQNPRHKITKRGQNVTFRCDPISEHNRLYWYRQTLGQGPEFLTYFQNEAQLEKSRLLSDRFSAERPKGSFSTLEIQRTEQGDSAMYLCASSLVPGAYNEQFFGPGTRLTVL.

The rearrangement links TRBV7-3 to TRBJ2-2; the D gene is possibly TRBD1 (5 bases). V dropped 4 bases and J dropped 0 bases, with 12 bases sitting between them. CDR1 is SGHTA and CDR2 is FQGTGA in the germline V gene. The length of the CDR3 is 16 residues. CDR3: CASSSLPTANTGELFF. The CDR3 coding sequence is TGTGCCAGCAGCTCATTACCGACAGCGAACACCGGGGAGCTGTTTTTT.

J is TRBJ2-1 and V is TRBV7-2; 9 nucleotides match TRBD1. J gave up 4 bases and V 4 bases, and 5 bases lay outside the gene matches. Germline CDR1 and CDR2: SGHTA and FQGNSA. This CDR3 region has 15 residues. In DNA, the CDR3 is TGTGCCAGCAGCTCAACAGGGGGCGCATACAATGAGCAGTTCTTC. Its translation: CASSSTGGAYNEQFF. Full variable domain (outside the CDR3, taken from reference TRBV7-2 and TRBJ2-1): GAGVSQSPSNKVTEKGKDVELRCDPISGHTALYWYRQSLGQGLEFLIYFQGNSAPDKSGLPSDRFSAERTGGSVSTLTIQRTQQEDSAVYLCASSSTGGAYNEQFFGPGTRLTVL.

This clone was observed a single time. The rearrangement uses TRBV5-5 and TRBJ2-3; 12 nucleotides match TRBD2. V lost 4 bases, J lost 5 bases, and 5 bases stayed unmatched. The germline V gene encodes CDR1 SGHKS and CDR2 YYEKEE (reference sequence). This CDR3 is 15 amino acids long. CDR3: CASSPGLAGKDTQYF. DNA of the CDR3: TGTGCCAGCAGCCCAGGACTAGCGGGAAAAGATACGCAGTATTTT.

The CDR3, as DNA: TGTGCCAGCAACCCCGGGACAGTCTCCTACGAGCAGTACTTC. Amino acid sequence: CASNPGTVSYEQYF. The chain carries TRBV7-8 and TRBJ2-7, with TRBD1 identical over 7 bases. The CDR3 totals 14 residues. Germline-derived CDR1 and CDR2 are SGHVS and FQNEAQ. Trimming at V came to 7 bases and at J to 0 bases, leaving 6 bases not matched to a gene.

The chain's CDR3 is CASSPRGHTEAFF. The CDR3, as DNA: TGTGCCAGCAGCCCAAGGGGCCACACTGAAGCTTTCTTT. The J gene is TRBJ1-1, the V gene TRBV11-3, with D possibly TRBD1 on 5 matching bases. V was pared by 5 bases and J by 3 bases, with 10 bases between. This CDR3 contains 13 residues. CDR1 SGHNT and CDR2 YENEEA come from the germline V gene.

A remark on this clone: The same CDR3 can be traced to other DNA sequences in this sample. The genes are TRBV5-1 and TRBJ2-3, with D perhaps matching TRBD1 (5 bases). This CDR3 spans 14 amino acids. Per the germline V gene, CDR1 is SGHRS and CDR2 is YFSETQ. Deletions cut 2 bases from V and 4 bases from J, with 11 bases between. CDR3 sequence: CASSLVRGSDTQYF. The CDR3, as DNA: TGCGCCAGCAGCTTAGTTAGGGGCTCAGATACGCAGTATTTT.

The chain employs TRBV3-1 (or the pseudogene TRBV3-2) and TRBJ2-2; D is uncertain. V lost 0 bases and J lost 4, with 9 bases in between. The germline CDR1 and CDR2 sequences are LGHDT and YNNKEL (reference sequence). The CDR3 runs 15 residues. Written as DNA, the CDR3 is TGTGCCAGCAGCCAAGATCAACATTTCACCGGGGAGCTGTTTTTT. Translation: CASSQDQHFTGELFF.

The chain uses TRBV27 and TRBJ1-1, with D possibly TRBD1 on 5 matching bases. CDR3 length equals 13 residues. Trimming shortened V by 6 bases and J by 3 bases, and 11 bases separated the two germline ends. Germline CDR1 MNHEY, CDR2 SMNVEV (reference sequence). The CDR3 DNA reads as TGTGCCAGCAGCTGGGGCCCGGACACTGAAGCTTTCTTT. Encoded protein: CASSWGPDTEAFF.

This chain joins TRBV29-1 and TRBJ2-1; 7 nucleotides align to TRBD1. V lost 3 bases, J lost 4 bases, and 6 bases stayed unmatched. This CDR3 is 14 amino acids long. Germline V gene sequence: CDR1 SQVTM, CDR2 ANQGSEA. CDR3 in amino acids: CSVDPGGTYNEQFF. Written as DNA, the CDR3 is TGCAGCGTTGATCCAGGGGGAACGTACAATGAGCAGTTCTTC.

This sequence joins TRBV10-2 and TRBJ2-7; no clear D. Germline V CDR1 and CDR2: WSHSY, SAAADI. V was shortened by 4 bases and J by 0 bases, with 13 bases between the two germline ends. The CDR3 is 15 amino acids. CDR3 in DNA: TGCGCCAGCAGTGTAGGTCAGGCCCCCTCCTACGAGCAGTACTTC. As protein: CASSVGQAPSYEQYF.

The V gene is TRBV6-5, the J gene TRBJ2-7; the match to TRBD1 covers 11 bases. Germline trimming cut 6 bases from V and 1 base from J; bases unmatched to any gene: 2. This CDR3 is 14 amino acids long. Germline lookup yields CDR1 MNHEY and CDR2 SVGAGI. The CDR3 region has the DNA TGTGCCAGCAGGGGGGACAGGGGGTCCTACGAGCAGTACTTC. Protein: CASRGDRGSYEQYF.

This clone turned up a few times. V usage is TRBV19 and J usage is TRBJ2-7, with TRBD2 as a possible D gene (6 bases). This CDR3 spans 13 amino acids. V lost 9 bases, J lost 3 bases, and 15 bases lay in between. Per the germline V gene, CDR1 is LNHDA and CDR2 is SQIVND (reference sequence). CDR3 amino acids: CASKPGVFYEQYF. The DNA for the CDR3 is TGTGCCAGCAAGCCGGGAGTTTTCTACGAGCAGTACTTC. The full variable domain, completed using reference TRBV19 and TRBJ2-7, is DGGITQSPKYLFRKEGQNVTLSCEQNLNHDAMYWYRQDPGQGLRLIYYSQIVNDFQKGDIAEGYSVSREKKESFPLTVTSAQKNPTAFYLCASKPGVFYEQYFGPGTRLTVT.